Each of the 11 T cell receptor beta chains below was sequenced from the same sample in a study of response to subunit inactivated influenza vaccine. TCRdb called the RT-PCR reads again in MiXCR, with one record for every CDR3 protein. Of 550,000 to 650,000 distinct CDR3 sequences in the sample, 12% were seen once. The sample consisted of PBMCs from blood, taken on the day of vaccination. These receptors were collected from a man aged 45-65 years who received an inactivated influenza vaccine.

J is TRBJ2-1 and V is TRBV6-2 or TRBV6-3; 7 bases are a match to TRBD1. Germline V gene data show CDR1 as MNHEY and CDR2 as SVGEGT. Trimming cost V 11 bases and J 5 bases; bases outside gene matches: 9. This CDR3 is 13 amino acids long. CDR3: CAATGAVNNEQFF. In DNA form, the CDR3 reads TGTGCCGCTACAGGGGCGGTGAACAATGAGCAGTTCTTC.

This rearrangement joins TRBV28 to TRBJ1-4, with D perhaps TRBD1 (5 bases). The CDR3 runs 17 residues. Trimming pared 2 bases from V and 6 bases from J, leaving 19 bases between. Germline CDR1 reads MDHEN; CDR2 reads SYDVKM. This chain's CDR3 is CASSLAPARVEYEKLFF. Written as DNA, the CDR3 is TGTGCCAGCAGTTTAGCCCCGGCCAGGGTGGAGTATGAAAAACTGTTTTTT.

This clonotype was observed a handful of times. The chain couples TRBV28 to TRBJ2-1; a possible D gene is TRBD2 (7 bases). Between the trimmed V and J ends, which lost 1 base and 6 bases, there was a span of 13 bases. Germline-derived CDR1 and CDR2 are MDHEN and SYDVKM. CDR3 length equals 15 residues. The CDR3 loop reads CASSLFGGQGNEQFF. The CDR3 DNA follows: TGTGCCAGCAGTTTATTCGGGGGGCAAGGCAATGAGCAGTTCTTC. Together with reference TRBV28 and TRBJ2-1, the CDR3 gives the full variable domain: DVKVTQSSRYLVKRTGEKVFLECVQDMDHENMFWYRQDPGLGLRLIYFSYDVKMKEKGDIPEGYSVSREKKERFSLILESASTNQTSMYLCASSLFGGQGNEQFFGPGTRLTVL.

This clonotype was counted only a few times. CDR3 in amino acids: CAWSPHRGGYYGYTF. CDR3 in DNA: TGTGCCTGGAGCCCTCACAGGGGTGGTTACTATGGCTACACCTTC. The rearrangement uses TRBV30 and TRBJ1-2; 7 bases fit TRBD1. The germline CDR1 and CDR2 sequences are GTSNPN and SVGIG (reference sequence). The CDR3 has 15 residues. The junction had 10 bases not matched to a gene; V was cut back by 3 bases and J by 3 bases.

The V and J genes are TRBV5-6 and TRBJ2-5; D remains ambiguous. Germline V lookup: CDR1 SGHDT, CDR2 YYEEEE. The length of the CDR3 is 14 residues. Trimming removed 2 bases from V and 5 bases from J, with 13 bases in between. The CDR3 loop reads CASSLTGPRETQYF. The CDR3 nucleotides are TGTGCCAGCAGCTTAACGGGCCCCCGGGAGACCCAGTACTTC.

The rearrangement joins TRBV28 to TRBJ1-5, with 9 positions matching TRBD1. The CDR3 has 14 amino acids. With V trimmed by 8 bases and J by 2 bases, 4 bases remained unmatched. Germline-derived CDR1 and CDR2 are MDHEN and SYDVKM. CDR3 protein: CASRRQGGNQPQHF. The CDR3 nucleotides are TGTGCCAGCCGGAGACAGGGGGGCAATCAGCCCCAGCATTTT. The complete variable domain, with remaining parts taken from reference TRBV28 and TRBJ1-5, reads DVKVTQSSRYLVKRTGEKVFLECVQDMDHENMFWYRQDPGLGLRLIYFSYDVKMKEKGDIPEGYSVSREKKERFSLILESASTNQTSMYLCASRRQGGNQPQHFGDGTRLSIL.

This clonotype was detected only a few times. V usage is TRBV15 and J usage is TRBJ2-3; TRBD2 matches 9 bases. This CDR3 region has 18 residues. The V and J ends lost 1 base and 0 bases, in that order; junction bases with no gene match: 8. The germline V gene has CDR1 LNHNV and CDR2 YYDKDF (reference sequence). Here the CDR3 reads CATSRAVISGGSTDTQYF. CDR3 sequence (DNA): TGTGCCACCAGCAGAGCGGTAATAAGCGGGGGGAGCACAGATACGCAGTATTTT.

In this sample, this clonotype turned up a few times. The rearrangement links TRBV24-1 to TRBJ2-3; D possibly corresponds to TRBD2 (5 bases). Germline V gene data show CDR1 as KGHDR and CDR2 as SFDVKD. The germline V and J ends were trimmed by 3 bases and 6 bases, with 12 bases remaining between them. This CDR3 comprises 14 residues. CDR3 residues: CATSDALWRDTQYF. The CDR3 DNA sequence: TGTGCCACCAGTGATGCCCTATGGAGGGATACGCAGTATTTT.

CDR3 loop: CASSLGPTPGNEQFF. DNA of the CDR3: TGTGCCAGCAGCCTGGGACCTACTCCGGGGAATGAGCAGTTCTTC. The chain is built from TRBV27 and TRBJ2-1; possibly TRBD1 or TRBD2 for D (5 bases each). Per the germline V gene, CDR1 is MNHEY and CDR2 is SMNVEV (reference sequence). Trimming took 6 bases from V and 7 from J, leaving 19 bases between them. The CDR3 length is 15 residues.

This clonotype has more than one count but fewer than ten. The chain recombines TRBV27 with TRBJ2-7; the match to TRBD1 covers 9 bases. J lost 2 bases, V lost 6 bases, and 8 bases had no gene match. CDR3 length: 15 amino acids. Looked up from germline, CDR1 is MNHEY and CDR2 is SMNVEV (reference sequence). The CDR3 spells CASRIGGTGTYEQYF. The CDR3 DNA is TGTGCCAGCAGAATAGGAGGGACAGGGACCTACGAGCAGTACTTC.

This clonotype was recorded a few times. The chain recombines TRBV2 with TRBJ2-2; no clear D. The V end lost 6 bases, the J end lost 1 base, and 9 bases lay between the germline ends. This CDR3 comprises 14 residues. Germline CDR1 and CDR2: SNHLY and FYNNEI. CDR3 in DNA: TGTGCCAGCAGGGTGGGGAAGAACACCGGGGAGCTGTTTTTT. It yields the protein CASRVGKNTGELFF. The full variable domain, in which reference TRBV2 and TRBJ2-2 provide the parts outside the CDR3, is EPEVTQTPSHQVTQMGQEVILRCVPISNHLYFYWYRQILGQKVEFLVSFYNNEISEKSEIFDDQFSVERPDGSNFTLKIRSTKLEDSAMYFCASRVGKNTGELFFGEGSRLTVL.